The TCR beta chain described here comes from a study of blood T cells in healthy people across ages. Study background: Template switching picked up about one barcoded beta molecule for each two T cells.

This clonotype appeared a few times. The donors, healthy Caucasians from Russia, were aged 6 to 90. Peripheral blood samples of 9 to 10 milliliters were drawn from each donor. The authors extracted at least 6 micrograms of total RNA per sample. The germline V gene has CDR1 DFQATT and CDR2 SNEGSKA (reference sequence). The germline V and J ends were trimmed by 3 bases and 5 bases, with 12 bases remaining between them. The CDR3 has 13 amino acids. Through a sample-barcoded 5' primer and a J-beta primer mix, a second PCR was run for roughly 6 to 11 cycles. TCRdb called the 5' RACE reads again in MiXCR, with one record for every CDR3 protein. The repertoire consists of around 600,000 distinct CDR3 sequences, with roughly 48% occurring once and the leading ten covering 20% to 25%.

The sequence derives from a man older than 75 in good health. Input material: blood. The chain uses TRBV20-1 and TRBJ2-3; D possibly matches TRBD1 or TRBD2 (6 bases each). Written as DNA, the CDR3 is TGCAGTGCTAGCGGGGGCCCCAGAGATACGCAGTATTTT. Translated: CSASGGPRDTQYF.